This T cell receptor (beta chain) comes out of a study of Graves' ophthalmopathy and Graves' hyperthyroidism. This clonotype has at least ten counts. From RNA, the CDR3 regions of TCR beta chains were amplified and sequenced. RT-PCR was first run with HTBI primers, then multiplex PCR in a second round. A single record per CDR3 protein comes from TCRdb applying MiXCR to the multiplex PCR reads. Altogether 360,000 or so distinct CDR3 sequences are present, about a sixth being singletons, with the ten largest covering roughly 1.5%. V was clipped by 6 bases and J by 10 bases, with 12 bases between them. CDR3 length: 11 amino acids. Per germline, CDR1 MNHNS and CDR2 SASEGT.

The chain recombines TRBV6-1 with TRBJ1-2; the D is unclear. Sequenced sample: peripheral blood. This clonotype was obtained from a woman between 18 and 30 years old with Graves' ophthalmopathy. The CDR3 is CASSLGPLYTF. CDR3 DNA: TGTGCCAGCAGCCTTGGCCCGCTCTACACCTTC.